This T cell receptor beta chain was captured by sequencing in a study of identical twins. Study-level findings and limits: Not following the same donors, the study drew its conclusions from cross-sectional statistical analysis. With abundant cord blood beta clonotypes, insertions were fewer; memory repertoires showed no such pattern.

Regarding this clonotype: Its specificity is not known.

Each CDR3 protein is one row after TCRdb ran MiXCR on the 5' RACE reads. The table lists about 530,000 distinct CDR3 sequences, around 15% of them singletons. CDR3 length: 15 amino acids. Germline V gene sequence: CDR1 WNHNN, CDR2 SYGVQD (reference sequence). The trim removed 0 bases at V and 2 bases at J, leaving 2 bases unmatched. The sample was also linked to a second study, of yellow fever vaccine responses in identical twins.

The genes are TRBV10-1 and TRBJ2-7; 9 positions match TRBD2. This clonotype was obtained from a woman between 18 and 30 years old in good health. Sequenced: CD4+ T cells sorted from blood. The CDR3 bases are TGCGCCAGCAGTGAGTCGGTAGCGGGAGCCTACGAGCAGTACTTC. Translation: CASSESVAGAYEQYF.